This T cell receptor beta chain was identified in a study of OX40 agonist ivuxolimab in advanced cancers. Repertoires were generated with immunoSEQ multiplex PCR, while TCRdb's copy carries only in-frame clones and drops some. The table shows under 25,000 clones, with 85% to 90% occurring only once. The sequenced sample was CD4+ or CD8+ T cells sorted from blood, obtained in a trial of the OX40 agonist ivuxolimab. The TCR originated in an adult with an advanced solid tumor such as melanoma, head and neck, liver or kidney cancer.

The CDR3: CASSSFVGPGEKLFF. CDR3 nucleotide sequence: TGTGCCAGCAGTTCTTTCGTCGGCCCCGGGGAAAAACTGTTTTTT. The chain couples TRBV27 to TRBJ1-4; no clear D gene. Germline V gene sequence: CDR1 MNHEY, CDR2 SMNVEV (reference sequence). The CDR3 runs to 15 residues. Deletions cut 4 bases from V and 8 bases from J, with 17 bases between.